This T cell receptor beta chain was sequenced during a study of blood T cells in healthy people across ages. Notes on the study in general: Samples with more naive T cells showed higher observed beta diversity. Long-lived and aged donors differed, with more naive CD4+ cells and higher diversity in the long-lived. Researchers said unsorted PBMCs prevented a conclusive naive versus antigen-experienced comparison.

This clonotype was found once. Its antigen is unidentified. The CDR3 is made up of 16 amino acids. V shed 2 bases, J shed 4 bases, and the junction held 2 bases outside the gene matches. CDR1 and CDR2 from the germline V gene are MNHNY and SVGAGI (reference sequence). Using a J-beta primer mix together with a sample-barcoded 5' primer, a second PCR was run for roughly 7 to 11 cycles. With 12 random nucleotides, a template-switch adaptor tagged each individual cDNA molecule. MiXCR was run by TCRdb on the 5' RACE reads, yielding one entry per CDR3 protein. The table has roughly 640,000 distinct CDR3 sequences, about 30% seen once.

Sequencing was carried out using blood. The sequence came from an elderly woman in good health. The V and J genes are TRBV6-6 and TRBJ2-1; 13 nucleotides line up with TRBD2. The CDR3 here is CASSYAGLAGYNEQFF. In DNA, the CDR3 is TGTGCCAGCAGTTACGCGGGACTAGCGGGATACAATGAGCAGTTCTTC.